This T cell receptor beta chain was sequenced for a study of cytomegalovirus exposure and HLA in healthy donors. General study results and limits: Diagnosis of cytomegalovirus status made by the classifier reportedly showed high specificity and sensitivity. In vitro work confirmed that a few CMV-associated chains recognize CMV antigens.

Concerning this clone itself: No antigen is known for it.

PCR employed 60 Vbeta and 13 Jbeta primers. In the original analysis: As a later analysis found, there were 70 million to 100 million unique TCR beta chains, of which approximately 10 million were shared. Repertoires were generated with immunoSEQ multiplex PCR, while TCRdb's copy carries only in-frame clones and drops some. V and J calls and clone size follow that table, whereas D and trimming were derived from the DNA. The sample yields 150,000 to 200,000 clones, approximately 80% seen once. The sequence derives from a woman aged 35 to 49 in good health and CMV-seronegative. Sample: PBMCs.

Written as DNA, the CDR3 is TGTGCCAGCAGCTTAGACATGAACACTGAAGCTTTCTTT. Amino acids: CASSLDMNTEAFF. The J gene is TRBJ1-1, the V gene TRBV7-9; no firm D call. V lost 1 base and J lost 0, with 3 bases in between. The CDR3 loop spans 13 amino acids. From germline, CDR1 is SEHNR and CDR2 FQNEAQ (reference sequence).